This T cell receptor (beta chain) originates from a study of cytomegalovirus exposure and HLA in healthy donors. Trimming shortened V by 2 bases and J by 5 bases, and 9 bases separated the two germline ends. The CDR3 sequence is 13 residues long. The germline gives CDR1 SGHTA, CDR2 FQGNSA. PCR used 60 Vbeta primers and 13 Jbeta primers. Method: immunoSEQ multiplex PCR; TCRdb's copy keeps in-frame clones and lacks some. Among some 100,000 clones, 79% were seen once, and the ten largest hold approximately 4.2%. This chain joins TRBV7-2 and TRBJ2-5; no clear D. The sequence was obtained from a female donor in good health and CMV-seropositive. The sequencing input was PBMCs. The CDR3 here is CASSLSREETQYF. As DNA, the CDR3 is TGTGCCAGCAGCTTAAGTCGCGAGGAGACCCAGTACTTC.